The rows below give T cell receptor beta chains drawn from one sample of a study of blood T cell repertoires in COVID-19. The table came from immunoSEQ multiplex PCR; TCRdb's copy has only in-frame clones and leaves some out. The data show 60,000 to 75,000 clones, with around 86% seen just once and under 6.5% held by the top ten. Sequencing was performed on peripheral blood. The receptors were sampled from a man aged 50 to 60 with active COVID-19. Each CDR3 is given with its conserved first and last residue. The D gene is left open where the match is weak. Size is omitted from some rows. Given values are once, few, many or a class for expanded clones.

TRBJ2-7	TRBD1	TRBV28	NA	CASSLVQGASYEQYF	TGTGCCAGCAGTTTAGTACAGGGGGCCTCCTACGAGCAGTACTTC
TRBJ1-2	NA	TRBV6-6	NA	CASSRRAGQGIDYGYTF	TGTGCCAGCAGCCGAAGGGCGGGCCAGGGGATCGACTATGGCTACACCTTC
TRBJ2-7	TRBD1	TRBV19	NA	CASSKSGTGVYEQYF	TGTGCCAGTAGTAAAAGTGGGACAGGGGTCTACGAGCAGTACTTC
TRBJ1-1	NA	TRBV3-1/TRBV3-2	NA	CASSPSDGPNTEAFF	TGTGCCAGCAGCCCCTCCGATGGGCCGAACACTGAAGCTTTCTTT
TRBJ2-7	NA	TRBV7-6	NA	CASSLLPTENEQYF	TGTGCCAGCAGCTTATTACCGACAGAAAACGAGCAGTACTTC
TRBJ2-7	NA	TRBV28	NA	CASSLTEFMTYEQYF	TGTGCCAGCAGCCTGACTGAATTTATGACCTACGAGCAGTACTTC
TRBJ2-7	NA	TRBV5-1	NA	CASSWGLDTYEQYF	TGCGCCAGCAGCTGGGGACTCGATACCTACGAGCAGTACTTC
TRBJ2-7	TRBD1	TRBV18	NA	CASSPGTANEQYF	TGTGCCAGCTCACCAGGGACAGCAAACGAGCAGTACTTC
TRBJ2-1	TRBD2	TRBV2	NA	CASKLAGGRYNEQFF	TGTGCCAGCAAATTAGCGGGAGGGAGGTACAATGAGCAGTTCTTC
TRBJ2-1	TRBD2	TRBV3-1/TRBV3-2	few	CASSQEYRGGSSGVNEQFF	TGTGCCAGCAGCCAAGAGTATAGGGGAGGCTCTAGCGGGGTGAATGAGCAGTTCTTC
TRBJ2-1	TRBD2	TRBV9	NA	CASTKTSGSYNEQFF	TGTGCCAGCACCAAAACTAGCGGGAGTTACAATGAGCAGTTCTTC
TRBJ1-5	NA	TRBV19	NA	CASSPPGGRRNQPQHF	TGTGCCAGTAGTCCGCCGGGGGGACGGCGGAATCAGCCCCAGCATTTT